The 17 T cell receptor beta chains in this list originate from one sample, sequenced in a study of blood T cell repertoires in COVID-19. TCRdb keeps only in-frame clones here, not all; method: immunoSEQ multiplex PCR. Among 200,000 to 300,000 clones listed, roughly nine tenths were seen once. The specimen sequenced was peripheral blood. Receptors were obtained from a man between 60 and 70 years old who had recovered from COVID-19.

The chain combines TRBV5-1 with TRBJ1-1; TRBD1 matches at 7 bases. Germline V gene sequence: CDR1 SGHRS, CDR2 YFSETQ. The V and J ends lost 3 bases and 8 bases, in that order; junction bases with no gene match: 13. This CDR3 contains 15 residues. The CDR3 region has the DNA TGCGCCAGCAGCTCTTCCGACAGGGTACCCTCCGAAGCTTTCTTT. Residues: CASSSSDRVPSEAFF.

The chain uses TRBV6-4 and TRBJ2-1; perhaps TRBD1 as D (7 bases). CDR1 and CDR2 (germline): MRHNA, SNTAGT. This CDR3 comprises 15 residues. V lost 4 bases, J lost 3 bases, and 13 bases lay in between. CDR3 in DNA: TGTGCCAGCAGTGGGGGAGGACAGGACTACAATGAGCAGTTCTTC. This gives the protein CASSGGGQDYNEQFF.

The chain has TRBV18 and TRBJ2-6; D is perhaps TRBD2 (6 bases). The length of the CDR3 is 20 residues. The V gene's germline CDR1 is KGHSH and CDR2 LQKENI. V gave up 4 bases and J gave up 2 bases, with 24 bases separating them. CDR3 nucleotide sequence: TGTGCCAGCTCACACCGTGGGGTGTCGGAGGGGCGGGCTGGGGCCAACGTCCTGACTTTC. Its protein is CASSHRGVSEGRAGANVLTF.

The chain has TRBV29-1 and TRBJ2-3; a weak D match, TRBD2 (6 bases). Looked up from germline, CDR1 is SQVTM and CDR2 is ANQGSEA. CDR3 length: 12 residues. Between the trimmed V and J ends, which lost 6 bases and 5 bases, there was a span of 12 bases. CDR3 sequence (DNA): TGCAGCGTCGTCCCGGGGGAAGATACGCAGTATTTT. The encoded protein is CSVVPGEDTQYF.

The chain joins TRBV30 to TRBJ2-7; possibly TRBD1 for D (6 bases). The V gene's germline CDR1 is GTSNPN and CDR2 SVGIG (reference sequence). The CDR3 loop spans 13 amino acids. Deletions cut 1 base from V and 7 bases from J, with 14 bases between. The DNA of the CDR3 is TGTGCCTGGAGTGGGGACACTGCGTGGGAGCAGTACTTC. As protein: CAWSGDTAWEQYF. The full variable domain, completed using reference TRBV30 and TRBJ2-7, is SQTIHQWPATLVQPVGSPLSLECTVEGTSNPNLYWYRQAAGRGLQLLFYSVGIGQISSEVPQNLSASRPQDRQFILSSKKLLLSDSGFYLCAWSGDTAWEQYFGPGTRLTVT.

The chain links TRBV6-5 to TRBJ2-3; 10 nucleotides align to TRBD2. This CDR3 is 13 amino acids long. V gave up 6 bases and J gave up 3 bases; unmatched junction bases: 0. Germline V gene lookup returns CDR1 MNHEY and CDR2 SVGAGI. CDR3 bases: TGTGCCAGCAGACTAGCGGGGACAGATACGCAGTATTTT. The encoded protein is CASRLAGTDTQYF.

This clone occurred a few times. This sequence joins TRBV11-3 and TRBJ2-3; TRBD1 matches 7 bases. Losses at the gene ends were 3 bases for V and 4 bases for J; bases not matched to a gene: 4. Germline V gene data show CDR1 as SGHNT and CDR2 as YENEEA. The length of the CDR3 is 14 residues. The CDR3 bases are TGTGCCAGCAGCTTGGGACAGAACTCAGATACGCAGTATTTT. Translating it yields CASSLGQNSDTQYF. Using reference TRBV11-3 and TRBJ2-3 for the parts outside the CDR3, the full variable domain is EAGVVQSPRYKIIEKKQPVAFWCNPISGHNTLYWYLQNLGQGPELLIRYENEEAVDDSQLPKDRFSAERLKGVDSTLKIQPAELGDSAVYLCASSLGQNSDTQYFGPGTRLTVL.

V gene TRBV30 combines with J gene TRBJ1-2; weak D call: TRBD1 (6 bases). The length of the CDR3 is 12 residues. V gave up 7 bases and J gave up 1 base, with 10 bases separating them. Germline CDR1 is GTSNPN and CDR2 is SVGIG (reference sequence). The CDR3 DNA is TGTGCCTATACGGACAGTAACTATGGCTACACCTTC. This translates into CAYTDSNYGYTF.

V usage is TRBV9 and J usage is TRBJ2-7, with D perhaps TRBD1 (6 bases). Germline CDR1 reads SGDLS; CDR2 reads YYNGEE. This CDR3 is built from 14 residues. Trimming took off 1 base at V and 0 bases at J, with 8 bases between the two ends. This CDR3 is CASSVRTVSYEQYF. The CDR3 DNA is TGTGCCAGCAGCGTAAGGACAGTCTCCTACGAGCAGTACTTC.

This chain links TRBV20-1 with TRBJ2-5; 11 bases are shared with TRBD1. Germline values: CDR1 DFQATT, CDR2 SNEGSKA (reference sequence). CDR3 length: 14 amino acids. Trimming at V came to 3 bases and at J to 4 bases, leaving 4 bases not matched to a gene. The CDR3 is CSASPGTGGETQYF. The CDR3 DNA reads as TGCAGTGCTAGTCCCGGGACAGGGGGAGAGACCCAGTACTTC.

This sequence joins TRBV27 and TRBJ1-1, with D tentatively TRBD1 (5 bases). The CDR3 has 15 residues. Trimming took off 3 bases at V and 5 bases at J, with 16 bases between the two ends. The germline V gene has CDR1 MNHEY and CDR2 SMNVEV (reference sequence). Written as DNA, the CDR3 is TGTGCCAGCAGTTTTGGGTTGGGGGGAGGGACTGAAGCTTTCTTT. It encodes CASSFGLGGGTEAFF.

J is TRBJ1-4 and V is TRBV5-6, with D maybe TRBD1 (5 bases). The CDR3 consists of 15 residues. Trimming pared 3 bases from V and 5 bases from J, leaving 14 bases between. Germline loops: CDR1 SGHDT, CDR2 YYEEEE. The CDR3 here is CASSWDGGRNEKLFF. DNA for the CDR3: TGTGCCAGCAGCTGGGACGGGGGTAGGAATGAAAAACTGTTTTTT.

This chain's CDR3 is CASSLQTNTGELFF. The CDR3 region has the DNA TGTGCCAGCAGTCTACAGACGAACACCGGGGAGCTGTTTTTT. The chain combines TRBV3-1 (or the pseudogene TRBV3-2) with TRBJ2-2; the D is unclear. This CDR3 is 14 amino acids long. Germline V gene sequence: CDR1 LGHDT, CDR2 YNNKEL (reference sequence). V was cut by 6 bases and J by 0 bases, with 8 bases left in between.

V and J are TRBV5-1 and TRBJ2-7; tentatively, D is TRBD1 (6 bases). V lost 4 bases to trimming and J lost 5 bases, with 16 bases between them. CDR3 length equals 14 residues. CDR1 and CDR2 from the germline V gene are SGHRS and YFSETQ. DNA of the CDR3: TGCGCCAGCAGCCCACAGGGTGTTCTCCACGAGCAGTACTTC. This encodes CASSPQGVLHEQYF.

The V and J genes are TRBV6-6 and TRBJ1-1, with 7 bases fitting TRBD1. After removal of 5 bases from V and 1 base from J, the junction contained 4 bases not matched to a gene. Germline CDR1 reads MNHNY; CDR2 reads SVGAGI (reference sequence). This CDR3 has 14 amino acids. The CDR3 is CASSGTATNTEAFF. CDR3 DNA: TGTGCCAGCAGTGGGACAGCTACGAACACTGAAGCTTTCTTT.

The DNA for the CDR3 is TGTGCCAGCAGCGTAGCAGGACAGGGCTCCTACGAGCAGTACTTC. Translation gives CASSVAGQGSYEQYF. V is TRBV9 and J is TRBJ2-7, with 8 nucleotides matching TRBD1. CDR1 is SGDLS, CDR2 YYNGEE, per germline. V trimming: 0 bases; J trimming: 0 bases; junction bases outside the gene matches: 2. This CDR3 is built from 15 residues.

This chain joins TRBV6-6 and TRBJ1-1; no clear D. The CDR3 is 14 amino acids. V lost 4 bases and J lost 8, with 17 bases in between. CDR1 is MNHNY and CDR2 is SVGAGI in the germline V gene (reference sequence). In DNA form, the CDR3 reads TGTGCCAGCAGTTGGGTGCAGGTAACCCAAGAAGCTTTCTTT. Amino acids: CASSWVQVTQEAFF.